Presented here are 7 T cell receptor beta chains from one specimen sequenced in a study of blood T cell repertoires in COVID-19. The table came from immunoSEQ multiplex PCR; TCRdb's copy has only in-frame clones and leaves some out. The data hold approximately 250,000 clones, with 85% to 90% observed a single time. The source material was peripheral blood. Every receptor here comes from a woman aged 60-75 years with COVID-19, enrolled during active disease.

The chain recombines TRBV18 with TRBJ2-5; no clear D gene. Per the germline V gene, CDR1 is KGHSH and CDR2 is LQKENI. This CDR3 is 12 amino acids long. With 5 bases removed from V and 4 bases from J, the gap between germline ends came to 8 bases. DNA of the CDR3: TGTGCCAGCTCAACTGTCGGAGAGACCCAGTACTTC. This codes for CASSTVGETQYF. The variable domain in full, completed from reference TRBV18 and TRBJ2-5, reads NAGVMQNPRHLVRRRGQEARLRCSPMKGHSHVYWYRQLPEEGLKFMVYLQKENIIDESGMPKERFSAEFPKEGPSILRIQQVVRGDSAAYFCASSTVGETQYFGPGTRLLVL.

The CDR3 bases are TGTGCCAGCTTACAGTTTAACTATGGCTACACCTTC. It is translated as CASLQFNYGYTF. The chain uses TRBV6-5 and TRBJ1-2; D is unresolved. Deletions cut 8 bases from V and 1 base from J, with 8 bases between. The CDR3 covers 12 residues. Per germline, CDR1 MNHEY and CDR2 SVGAGI.

The genes are TRBV19 and TRBJ2-7; 10 nucleotides align to TRBD1. The CDR3 contains 14 residues. Germline CDR1 LNHDA, CDR2 SQIVND (reference sequence). V lost 3 bases, J lost 3 bases, and 2 bases stayed unmatched. The CDR3 protein is CASSIGTGVYEQYF. Here the CDR3 DNA reads TGTGCCAGTAGTATCGGGACAGGGGTCTACGAGCAGTACTTC. Full variable domain (rest looked up from reference TRBV19 and TRBJ2-7): DGGITQSPKYLFRKEGQNVTLSCEQNLNHDAMYWYRQDPGQGLRLIYYSQIVNDFQKGDIAEGYSVSREKKESFPLTVTSAQKNPTAFYLCASSIGTGVYEQYFGPGTRLTVT.

This clone was picked up one time. The rearrangement joins TRBV5-4 to TRBJ2-6, with D perhaps TRBD1 (6 bases). Deletions cut 3 bases from V and 0 bases from J, with 10 bases between. Germline CDR1 and CDR2: SGHNT and YYREEE (reference sequence). The CDR3 length is 16 residues. CDR3 coding DNA: TGTGCCAGCAGCTCCGGGACATACTCTGGGGCCAACGTCCTGACTTTC. It specifies CASSSGTYSGANVLTF.

This chain uses TRBV6-4 with TRBJ2-3, with 10 positions matching TRBD2. Germline CDR1 and CDR2: MRHNA and SNTAGT. J was trimmed by 4 bases and V by 3 bases; bases with no gene match: 7. This CDR3 comprises 16 residues. The DNA of the CDR3 is TGTGCCAGCAGTGAGGGGCTAGCGGGAGCAGCAGATACGCAGTATTTT. This codes for CASSEGLAGAADTQYF.

The gene calls are TRBV11-3 and TRBJ2-7, with D possibly TRBD2 on 6 matching bases. V was trimmed by 1 base and J by 5 bases, leaving 12 bases between them. The CDR3 length is 14 residues. Germline CDR1 is SGHNT and CDR2 is YENEEA. CDR3: CASSLGGGKHEQYF. For the CDR3, the DNA is TGTGCCAGCAGCTTAGGTGGCGGGAAACACGAGCAGTACTTC.

The V call is TRBV5-1, the J call TRBJ2-5; D is unresolved. CDR3 length: 13 amino acids. From germline, CDR1 is SGHRS and CDR2 YFSETQ. V lost 8 bases, J lost 2 bases, and 13 bases lay in between. CDR3 region: CASTGDGQETQYF. Here the CDR3 DNA reads TGCGCCAGTACCGGAGATGGGCAAGAGACCCAGTACTTC. Together with reference TRBV5-1 and TRBJ2-5, the CDR3 gives the full variable domain: KAGVTQTPRYLIKTRGQQVTLSCSPISGHRSVSWYQQTPGQGLQFLFEYFSETQRNKGNFPGRFSGRQFSNSRSEMNVSTLELGDSALYLCASTGDGQETQYFGPGTRLLVL.